The 7 T cell receptor beta chains below come from one sample, sequenced in a study of PD-1 blockade in classical Hodgkin lymphoma. Autologous stem cell transplantation was followed by relapse in every patient, and brentuximab vedotin exposure varied. TCRdb's table, derived via immunoSEQ multiplex PCR, lists solely in-frame clones and lacks some. The sample contains more than 140,000 clones, approximately 81% of which appear only once. The specimen comprised peripheral blood mononuclear cells (PBMCs), sampled before the second cycle of nivolumab. These receptor sequences come from a human donor with classical Hodgkin lymphoma.

This chain connects TRBV11-2 to TRBJ2-3; D is perhaps TRBD2 (6 bases). Germline V gene data show CDR1 as SGHAT and CDR2 as FQNNGV. The CDR3 loop spans 16 amino acids. V was pared by 7 bases and J by 3 bases, with 20 bases between. The CDR3 spells CASTSRTRGKTDTQYF. The DNA of the CDR3 is TGTGCCAGCACCTCTCGGACGCGCGGGAAGACAGATACGCAGTATTTT.

In its sample, this clone was seen a few times. The chain links TRBV27 to TRBJ2-2; 8 nucleotides agree with TRBD1. This CDR3 is built from 15 residues. Germline V gene lookup returns CDR1 MNHEY and CDR2 SMNVEV (reference sequence). The junction had 7 bases not matched to a gene; V was cut back by 4 bases and J by 6 bases. The CDR3 nucleotides are TGTGCCAGCAGTTCGTGGACAGGGTTGGCCGGGGAGCTGTTTTTT. This sequence encodes CASSSWTGLAGELFF.

This chain joins TRBV7-9 and TRBJ2-3; D is undetermined. V lost 1 base and J lost 2, with 13 bases in between. The CDR3 runs 16 residues. Germline V gene sequence: CDR1 SEHNR, CDR2 FQNEAQ (reference sequence). The CDR3 DNA reads as TGTGCCAGCAGCTTAGGTATTGCCGAGAACACAGATACGCAGTATTTT. The encoded protein is CASSLGIAENTDTQYF.

This sequence joins TRBV5-1 and TRBJ1-4; D may be TRBD1 (5 bases). The CDR3 extends over 14 amino acids. V dropped 0 bases and J dropped 4 bases, with 7 bases sitting between them. Germline V gives CDR1 SGHRS, CDR2 YFSETQ. CDR3 protein: CASSLEQDNEKLFF. The CDR3 DNA is TGCGCCAGCAGCTTGGAACAGGATAATGAAAAACTGTTTTTT.

This chain uses TRBV11-2 with TRBJ1-4; 11 bases align to TRBD1. The CDR3 is 14 amino acids. Germline V gene data show CDR1 as SGHAT and CDR2 as FQNNGV. V shed 6 bases and J 8 bases; nucleotides not matched to a gene: 5. As DNA, the CDR3 is TGTGCCAGCAGGGCATGGGACAGGGGGGAAAAACTGTTTTTT. Translating gives CASRAWDRGEKLFF.

The genes are TRBV7-3 and TRBJ2-7; D uncertain. Trimming took off 3 bases at V and 5 bases at J, with 20 bases between the two ends. This CDR3 is 16 amino acids long. Germline V CDR1 and CDR2: SGHTA, FQGTGA. CDR3: CASSFLPTSQENEQYF. DNA of the CDR3: TGTGCCAGCAGCTTTCTGCCCACCTCGCAAGAAAACGAGCAGTACTTC.

In this sample, this clone turned up a few times. This chain uses TRBV4-2 with TRBJ2-2; D gene ambiguous. CDR1 is LGHNA, CDR2 YNFKEQ, per germline. Trimming removed 1 base at V and 1 base at J, with 10 bases between. The CDR3 loop spans 16 amino acids. The DNA for the CDR3 is TGTGCCAGCAGCCAAGGAAGGTCGATGAACACCGGGGAGCTGTTTTTT. It is translated as CASSQGRSMNTGELFF.